This paragraph reports one T cell receptor beta chain. Its specificity is unknown. A J-beta primer mix and a sample-barcoded 5' primer were used in a second PCR of about 7 to 11 cycles. All cDNA molecules were each tagged by a template-switch adaptor with 12 random nucleotides. The study obtained at least 2.5 million CDR3-containing paired-end reads from every sample. TCRdb fed the 5' RACE reads into MiXCR, producing one record per CDR3 protein. The table records about a million distinct CDR3 sequences, less than 45% of them present only once. This entry is derived from a study of blood T cells in healthy people across ages. Points from the study as a whole: Older age went with lower TCR beta diversity per million T cells, in a roughly linear way.

Germline V gives CDR1 MNHEY, CDR2 SVGAGI. V was clipped by 8 bases and J by 3 bases; unmatched bases: 3. The CDR3 covers 13 residues. The total RNA that was extracted per sample amounted to at least 5 micrograms. This sequence joins TRBV6-5 and TRBJ2-2; TRBD1 matches 7 bases. This receptor was identified in a man between 18 and 35 years old in good health. Sequenced input: blood. CDR3 nucleotide sequence: TGTGCCAGCCGGGACAGCTACACCGGGGAGCTGTTTTTT. It is translated as CASRDSYTGELFF.